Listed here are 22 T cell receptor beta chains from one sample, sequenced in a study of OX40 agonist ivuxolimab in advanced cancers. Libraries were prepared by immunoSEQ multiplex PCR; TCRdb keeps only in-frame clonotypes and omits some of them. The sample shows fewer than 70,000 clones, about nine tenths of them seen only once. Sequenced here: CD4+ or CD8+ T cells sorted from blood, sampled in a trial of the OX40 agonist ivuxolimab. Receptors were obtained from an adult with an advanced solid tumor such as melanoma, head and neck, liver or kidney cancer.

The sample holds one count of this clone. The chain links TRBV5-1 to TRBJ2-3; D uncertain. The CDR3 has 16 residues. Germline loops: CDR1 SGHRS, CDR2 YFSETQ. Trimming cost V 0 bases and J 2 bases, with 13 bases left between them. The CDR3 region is CASSLAATEHTDTQYF. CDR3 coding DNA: TGCGCCAGCAGCTTGGCCGCGACCGAACACACAGATACGCAGTATTTT.

CDR3 protein: CASSLEGSGRATDTQYF. Written as DNA, the CDR3 is TGTGCCAGCAGCTTAGAGGGAAGCGGGAGGGCCACAGATACGCAGTATTTT. This sequence joins TRBV7-9 and TRBJ2-3, with 10 bases identical to TRBD2. V dropped 1 base and J dropped 2; count of bases not matched to a gene: 6. The CDR3 sequence is 17 residues long. CDR1 is SEHNR, CDR2 FQNEAQ, per germline (reference sequence). Combining the CDR3 with reference TRBV7-9 and TRBJ2-3 gives the whole variable domain DTGVSQNPRHKITKRGQNVTFRCDPISEHNRLYWYRQTLGQGPEFLTYFQNEAQLEKSRLLSDRFSAERPKGSFSTLEIQRTEQGDSAMYLCASSLEGSGRATDTQYFGPGTRLTVL.

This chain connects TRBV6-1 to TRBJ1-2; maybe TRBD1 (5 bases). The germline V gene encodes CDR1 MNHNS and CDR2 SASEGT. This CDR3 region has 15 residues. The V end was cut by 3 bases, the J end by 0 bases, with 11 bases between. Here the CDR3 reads CASSEVGETNYGYTF. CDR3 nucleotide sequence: TGTGCCAGCAGTGAGGTGGGGGAGACTAACTATGGCTACACCTTC.

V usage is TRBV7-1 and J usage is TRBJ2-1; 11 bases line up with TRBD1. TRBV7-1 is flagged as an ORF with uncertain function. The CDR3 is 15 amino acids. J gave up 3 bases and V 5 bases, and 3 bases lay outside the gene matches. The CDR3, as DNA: TGTGCCAGCAGCGCCGGGACAGGGGGCTACAATGAGCAGTTCTTC. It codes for CASSAGTGGYNEQFF.

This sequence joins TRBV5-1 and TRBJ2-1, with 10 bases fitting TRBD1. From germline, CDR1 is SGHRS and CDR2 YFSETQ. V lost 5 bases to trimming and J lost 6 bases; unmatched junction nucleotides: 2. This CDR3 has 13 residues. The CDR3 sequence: CASRRDRGNEQFF. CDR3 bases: TGCGCCAGCAGGCGGGACAGGGGCAATGAGCAGTTCTTC.

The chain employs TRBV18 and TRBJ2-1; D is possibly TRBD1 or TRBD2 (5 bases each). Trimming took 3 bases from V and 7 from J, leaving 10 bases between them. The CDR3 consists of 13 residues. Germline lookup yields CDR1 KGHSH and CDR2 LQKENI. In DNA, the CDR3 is TGTGCCAGCTCACCGGGACCGAAGAATGAGCAGTTCTTC. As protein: CASSPGPKNEQFF.

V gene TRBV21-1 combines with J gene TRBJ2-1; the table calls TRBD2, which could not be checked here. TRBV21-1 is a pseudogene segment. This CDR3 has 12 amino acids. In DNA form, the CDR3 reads TGTGCCAGCAGCAGCCCGAGGAATGAGCAGTTCTTC. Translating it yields CASSSPRNEQFF.

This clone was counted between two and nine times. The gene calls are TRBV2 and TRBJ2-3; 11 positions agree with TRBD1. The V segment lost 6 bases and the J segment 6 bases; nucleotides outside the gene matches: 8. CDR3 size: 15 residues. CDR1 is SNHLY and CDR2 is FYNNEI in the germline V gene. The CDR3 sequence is CASRSGQGGSDTQYF. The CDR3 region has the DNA TGTGCCAGCAGATCGGGACAGGGGGGATCGGATACGCAGTATTTT. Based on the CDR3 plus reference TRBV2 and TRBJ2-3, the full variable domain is EPEVTQTPSHQVTQMGQEVILRCVPISNHLYFYWYRQILGQKVEFLVSFYNNEISEKSEIFDDQFSVERPDGSNFTLKIRSTKLEDSAMYFCASRSGQGGSDTQYFGPGTRLTVL.

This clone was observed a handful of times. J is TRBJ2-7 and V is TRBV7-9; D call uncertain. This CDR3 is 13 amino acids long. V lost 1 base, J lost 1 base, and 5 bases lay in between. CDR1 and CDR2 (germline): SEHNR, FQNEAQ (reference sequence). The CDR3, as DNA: TGTGCCAGCAGCTTAGGTTGGTCCTACGAGCAGTACTTC. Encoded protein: CASSLGWSYEQYF.

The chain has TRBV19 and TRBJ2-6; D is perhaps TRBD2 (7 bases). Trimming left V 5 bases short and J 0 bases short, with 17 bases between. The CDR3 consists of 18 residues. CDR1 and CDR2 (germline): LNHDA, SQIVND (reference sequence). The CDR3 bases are TGTGCCAGTAGTGGGCACGGGGGGCTGAGCTCTGGGGCCAACGTCCTGACTTTC. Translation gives CASSGHGGLSSGANVLTF.

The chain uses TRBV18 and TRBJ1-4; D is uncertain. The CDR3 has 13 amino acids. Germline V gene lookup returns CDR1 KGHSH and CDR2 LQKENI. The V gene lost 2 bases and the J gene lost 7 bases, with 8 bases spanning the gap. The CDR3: CASSPTSTEKLFF. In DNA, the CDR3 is TGTGCCAGCTCACCAACGAGTACTGAAAAACTGTTTTTT.

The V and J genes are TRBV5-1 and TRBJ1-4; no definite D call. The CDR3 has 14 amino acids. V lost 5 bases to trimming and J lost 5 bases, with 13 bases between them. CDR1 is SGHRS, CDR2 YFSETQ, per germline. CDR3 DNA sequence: TGCGCCAGCAGTTCGGCGGCAGAGAATGAAAAACTGTTTTTT. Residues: CASSSAAENEKLFF.

The CDR3 protein is CASSPGRLQTQYF. CDR3 bases: TGTGCCAGCAGCCCCGGCCGGCTTCAGACCCAGTACTTC. V gene TRBV28 combines with J gene TRBJ2-5; no definite D call. The CDR3 length is 13 residues. V dropped 6 bases and J dropped 6 bases, with 14 bases sitting between them. CDR1 is MDHEN, CDR2 SYDVKM, per germline.

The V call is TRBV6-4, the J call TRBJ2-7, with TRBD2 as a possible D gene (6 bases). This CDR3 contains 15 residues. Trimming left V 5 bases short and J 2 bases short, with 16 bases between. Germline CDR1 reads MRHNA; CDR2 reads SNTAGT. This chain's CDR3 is CASSTNGTDTYEQYF. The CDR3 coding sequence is TGTGCCAGCAGTACGAACGGGACTGACACCTACGAGCAGTACTTC.

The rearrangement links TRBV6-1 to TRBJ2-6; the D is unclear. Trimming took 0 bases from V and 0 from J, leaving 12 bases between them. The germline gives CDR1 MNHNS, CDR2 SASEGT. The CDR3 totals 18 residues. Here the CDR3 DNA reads TGTGCCAGCAGTGAAGCAGTAGGCAGAGACTCTGGGGCCAACGTCCTGACTTTC. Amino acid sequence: CASSEAVGRDSGANVLTF.

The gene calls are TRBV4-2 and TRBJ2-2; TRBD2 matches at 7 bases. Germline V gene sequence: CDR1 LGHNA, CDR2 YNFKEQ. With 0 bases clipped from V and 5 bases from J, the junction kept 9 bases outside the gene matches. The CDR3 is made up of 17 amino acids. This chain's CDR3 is CASSQDGLAGVTGELFF. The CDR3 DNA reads TGTGCCAGCAGCCAAGATGGGCTGGCGGGAGTAACCGGGGAGCTGTTTTTT.

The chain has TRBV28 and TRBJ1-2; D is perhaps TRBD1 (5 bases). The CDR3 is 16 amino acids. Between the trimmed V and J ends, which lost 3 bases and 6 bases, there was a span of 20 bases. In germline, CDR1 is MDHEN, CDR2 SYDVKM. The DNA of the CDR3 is TGTGCCAGCAGTTTGTATAGAGGGGCCGTCCTAGATGGCTACACCTTC. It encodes CASSLYRGAVLDGYTF.

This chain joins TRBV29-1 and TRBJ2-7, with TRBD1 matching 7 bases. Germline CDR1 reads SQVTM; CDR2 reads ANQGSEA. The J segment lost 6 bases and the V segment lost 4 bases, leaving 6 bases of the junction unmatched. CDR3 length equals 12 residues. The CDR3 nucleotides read TGCAGCGTTGGTCGACAGGGAACCGAGCAGTACTTC. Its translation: CSVGRQGTEQYF.

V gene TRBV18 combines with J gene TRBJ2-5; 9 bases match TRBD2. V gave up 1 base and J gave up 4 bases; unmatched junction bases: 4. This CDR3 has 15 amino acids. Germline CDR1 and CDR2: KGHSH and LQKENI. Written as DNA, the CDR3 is TGTGCCAGCTCACCACTAGCGGGAGAAGGAGAGACCCAGTACTTC. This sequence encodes CASSPLAGEGETQYF.

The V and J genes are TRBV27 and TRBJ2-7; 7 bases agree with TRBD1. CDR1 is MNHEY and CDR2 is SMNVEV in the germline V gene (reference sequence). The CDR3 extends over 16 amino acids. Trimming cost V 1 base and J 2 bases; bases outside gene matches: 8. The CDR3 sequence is CASSLYGAGTAYEQYF. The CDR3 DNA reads TGTGCCAGCAGTTTATATGGGGCCGGGACAGCCTACGAGCAGTACTTC.

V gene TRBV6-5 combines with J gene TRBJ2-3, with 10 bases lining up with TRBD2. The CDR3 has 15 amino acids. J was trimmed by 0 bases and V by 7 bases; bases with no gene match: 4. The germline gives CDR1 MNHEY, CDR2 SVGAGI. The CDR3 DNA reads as TGTGCCAGCAACCAAGCGGGGGGGAGCACAGATACGCAGTATTTT. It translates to CASNQAGGSTDTQYF.

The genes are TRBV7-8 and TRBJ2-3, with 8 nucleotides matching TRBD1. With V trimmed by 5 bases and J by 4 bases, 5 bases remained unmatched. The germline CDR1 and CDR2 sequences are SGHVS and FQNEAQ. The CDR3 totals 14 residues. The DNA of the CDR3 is TGTGCCAGCAGCGCCCGGGACAGGTCAGATACGCAGTATTTT. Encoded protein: CASSARDRSDTQYF.